This is a list of T cell receptor beta chains from one sample in a study of blood T cell repertoires in COVID-19. Sequencing was performed with immunoSEQ multiplex PCR; in TCRdb, only in-frame clones are kept and a portion is missing. The table lists around 230,000 clones, approximately 85% of them singletons. The specimen was peripheral blood. Receptor source: a man over 45 with COVID-19, enrolled during active disease. CDR3s include the opening cysteine and the closing phenylalanine or tryptophan. D genes are given only for firm matches. Some rows mark clone size as missing; the rest say once, few, many or name a class of expanded clone.

v_gene	j_gene	d_gene	abundance	CDR3nt	CDR3aa
TRBV5-1	TRBJ1-5	TRBD1	NA	TGCGCCAGCAGCTTGGAGGGACAGCCCAATCAGCCCCAGCATTTT	CASSLEGQPNQPQHF
TRBV11-2	TRBJ2-6	TRBD1	once	TGTGCCAGCAGCTCCCGGGCAGGGGGCGCATCTGGGGCCAACGTCCTGACTTTC	CASSSRAGGASGANVLTF
TRBV7-8	TRBJ1-3	TRBD1	NA	TGTGCCAGCAGCTCCTCAGGGGGCAGAAACACCATATATTTT	CASSSSGGRNTIYF
TRBV27	TRBJ2-5	NA	NA	TGTGCCAGCAGTTTATACGGTCAAGAGACCCAGTACTTC	CASSLYGQETQYF
TRBV28	TRBJ2-3	NA	few	TGTGCCAGCAGTGAGGCTGCCGTCACAGATACGCAGTATTTT	CASSEAAVTDTQYF
TRBV15	TRBJ2-1	TRBD1	few	TGTGCCACCAGCAGAGACGACCGACAGGGATTCAACAATGAGCAGTTCTTC	CATSRDDRQGFNNEQFF
TRBV4-2	TRBJ1-1	NA	once	TGTGCCAGCAGCCAAGGTTTGGGGGGGGGCACTGAAGCTTTCTTT	CASSQGLGGGTEAFF
TRBV7-8	TRBJ1-2	TRBD1	NA	TGTGCCAGCAGCCGGGGGGGGACAGGTGACTATGGCTACACCTTC	CASSRGGTGDYGYTF
TRBV2	TRBJ1-1	TRBD1	NA	TGTGCCAGCAGTGGGCAGGGGGCGACGAGCACTGAAGCTTTCTTT	CASSGQGATSTEAFF
TRBV27	TRBJ2-2	NA	NA	TGTGCCAGCAGTTTAAGAGGGACCGGGGAGCTGTTTTTT	CASSLRGTGELFF
TRBV2	TRBJ1-1	NA	NA	TGTGCCAGCAGTTTAAGACAGCAAAGAATGAACACTGAAGCTTTCTTT	CASSLRQQRMNTEAFF
TRBV2	TRBJ2-1	TRBD1	NA	TGTGCCAGCAGTTCTCCGGGACAGGGCCAATCCTACAATGAGCAGTTCTTC	CASSSPGQGQSYNEQFF
TRBV7-2	TRBJ2-7	NA	NA	TGTGCCAGCAGCTTGATTAGCTACGAGCAGTACTTC	CASSLISYEQYF
TRBV6-2/TRBV6-3	TRBJ2-1	TRBD2	few	TGTGCCAGCAGTGCGAATAGCGGGGGGGCCCGCAATGAGCAGTTCTTC	CASSANSGGARNEQFF
TRBV24-1	TRBJ2-7	TRBD1	NA	TGTGCCACCAGTGATTCAGGACAGGGTTCTTTGGAGCAGTACTTC	CATSDSGQGSLEQYF
TRBV7-9	TRBJ1-4	NA	NA	TGTGCCAGCAGCTTAGGATCCTCTATCAGGGATAATGAAAAACTGTTTTTT	CASSLGSSIRDNEKLFF
TRBV2	TRBJ1-4	NA	NA	TGTGCCAGCAGCCTACCGCGAGGGGAAAAACTGTTTTTT	CASSLPRGEKLFF
TRBV5-1	TRBJ1-6	TRBD1	NA	TGCGCCAGCAGCCCGGGACAGGGGACTCCCCTCCACTTT	CASSPGQGTPLHF
TRBV15	TRBJ2-5	TRBD1	NA	TGTGCCACCAGCAGCCGACAGGGGATGGAGACCCAGTACTTC	CATSSRQGMETQYF
TRBV6-5	TRBJ2-1	NA	few	TGTGCCAGCAGTTACTCCAGGTACAATGAGCAGTTCTTC	CASSYSRYNEQFF
TRBV7-3	TRBJ2-7	TRBD1	NA	TGTGCCAGCAGCTCCGGGACAGGTCCGTACGAGCAGTACTTC	CASSSGTGPYEQYF
TRBV24-1	TRBJ2-5	TRBD1	NA	TGTGCCACCAGTGATCGGACAGGGGTAGAGACCCAGTACTTC	CATSDRTGVETQYF
TRBV28	TRBJ2-3	TRBD2	NA	TGTGCCAGCAGTTTATCCTCCTCGGGCCGGGGGGGCCGGGCAGATACGCAGTATTTT	CASSLSSSGRGGRADTQYF
TRBV6-5	TRBJ1-1	TRBD1	NA	TGTGCCAGCGGGGGACAGGGAGGGACTGAAGCTTTCTTT	CASGGQGGTEAFF
TRBV15	TRBJ2-2	NA	NA	TGTGCCACCAGCAGAGGAACCTTGGGCGTCACCGGGGAGCTGTTTTTT	CATSRGTLGVTGELFF
TRBV25-1	TRBJ2-3	TRBD2	many	TGTGCCAGCAGTGAATCCGGGCTAGCGGGGGGGGATACGCAGTATTTT	CASSESGLAGGDTQYF
TRBV27	TRBJ2-5	NA	NA	TGTGCCAGCAGACACAACCTGAATCGGGGCCAAGAGACCCAGTACTTC	CASRHNLNRGQETQYF
TRBV27	TRBJ2-7	TRBD1	NA	TGTGCCAGCAGTTCAACAGGGGGCGGCTACGAGCAGTACTTC	CASSSTGGGYEQYF
TRBV5-1	TRBJ1-1	NA	NA	TGCGCCAGCAGCTTGGCCCCAGGTGGGAACACTGAAGCTTTCTTT	CASSLAPGGNTEAFF
TRBV27	TRBJ1-6	TRBD1	NA	TGTGCCAGCAGTCTGACAGGGGGAAATTCACCCCTCCACTTT	CASSLTGGNSPLHF
TRBV7-2	TRBJ2-3	TRBD2	NA	TGTGCCAGCAGCGTCCGGACTAGCGGTCTAACAGATACGCAGTATTTT	CASSVRTSGLTDTQYF
TRBV9	TRBJ1-3	NA	NA	TGTGCCAGCAGCGTAGGAAGGCGGAACTCTGGAAACACCATATATTTT	CASSVGRRNSGNTIYF
TRBV5-4	TRBJ1-2	NA	NA	TGTGCCAGCAGCCGGGGACTTACCGTCTATGGCTACACCTTC	CASSRGLTVYGYTF
TRBV4-1	TRBJ1-6	NA	NA	TGCGCCAGCAGCCAGGAAAGGACAGTTAATAATTCACCCCTCCACTTT	CASSQERTVNNSPLHF
TRBV5-1	TRBJ2-7	TRBD1	NA	TGCGCCAGCAGCTCCCGGACAGGGGCCATCGAGCAGTACTTC	CASSSRTGAIEQYF
TRBV15	TRBJ1-1	TRBD1	NA	TGTGCCACCAGCAGAGCCGGAGGACAGGGGGGATTTGAAGCTTTCTTT	CATSRAGGQGGFEAFF
TRBV11-2	TRBJ2-2	NA	NA	TGTGCCAGCAGCTTAGATCTAAGTCCCGGGGAGCTGTTTTTT	CASSLDLSPGELFF
TRBV5-5	TRBJ1-5	NA	NA	TGTGCCAGCAGCTTGGCTCCGAGCAATCAGCCCCAGCATTTT	CASSLAPSNQPQHF
TRBV6-1	TRBJ1-2	NA	NA	TGTGCCAGCAGTGAGATGCCGACAGCTTATGGCTACACCTTC	CASSEMPTAYGYTF
TRBV6-5	TRBJ1-6	TRBD1	NA	TGTGCCAGCAGCCCGACAGGGTTGTATAATTCACCCCTCCACTTT	CASSPTGLYNSPLHF
TRBV28	TRBJ2-7	TRBD1	NA	TGTGCCAGCAGTACAAACTCGGGACAGAGCTCCTACGAGCAGTACTTC	CASSTNSGQSSYEQYF
TRBV4-3	TRBJ2-7	NA	NA	TGCGCCAGCAGCCTCGGACTGGGCTCCTACGAGCAGTACTTC	CASSLGLGSYEQYF
TRBV6-5	TRBJ1-1	NA	NA	TGTGCCAGCAGCCGGGAAGAAGCTTTCTTT	CASSREEAFF